The entry below gives a single TCR beta chain sequence along with its context. Antigen specificity is unknown. For TCR beta, cDNA was produced by 5'RACE template switching with UMIs. TCRdb derives one entry per CDR3 protein from the 5' RACE reads, leaving out DNA. In total, the table holds 200,000 to 300,000 distinct CDR3 sequences. This sample was included in a study of T cells expressing NK-cell markers. Study information: The TCR beta repertoires originated in sorted CD3+CD56+NKG2C+, CD3+CD56+NKG2C- and CD3+CD56-NKG2C+ T cells. Points from the study as a whole: Each of six donors carried dominant NKG2C+ clonotypes accounting for about 1.0-7.0% of CD8+ T cells. The study left the HCMV specificity of expanded NKG2C+ T cell clones unresolved.

The CDR3 is 16 amino acids. Germline V gene sequence: CDR1 DFQATT, CDR2 SNEGSKA (reference sequence). The sequenced sample was blood T cells: a sorted CD56 or NKG2C T cell subset, CD4+ or CD8+ T cells, or bulk PBMC T cells (not recorded which). V usage is TRBV20-1 and J usage is TRBJ2-7; TCRdb outputs TRBD2, but without DNA this stays unchecked. The TCR was taken from a woman between 18 and 70 years old in good health. The CDR3: CSARSPGLADFYEQYF.